The clone carrying this T cell receptor (beta chain) was picked up a small number of times. The antigen remains unidentified. The authors ran a second PCR of roughly 6 to 12 cycles using a sample-barcoded 5' primer and a J-beta primer mix. Every single cDNA molecule received a tag from a template-switch adaptor with 12 random nucleotides. TCRdb processed the 5' RACE reads anew with MiXCR; each CDR3 protein has one entry. The sample records some 1.8 million distinct CDR3 sequences, approximately 39% being singletons. This sample stems from a study of blood T cells in healthy people across ages. The draw of peripheral blood yielded roughly 10 milliliters from each donor. Study outcomes and limitations: Observed TCR beta diversity showed a strong correlation with the percentage of naive T cells as measured by flow cytometry. Naive and antigen-experienced cells could not be conclusively compared, given unsorted PBMCs.

This TCR was recovered from a human donor in good health. The sequencing input was blood.

In DNA, the CDR3 is TGTGCCAGCAGCCCCCCCACTAGCGGGGGCTACGAGCAGTACTTC. It encodes CASSPPTSGGYEQYF. This chain uses TRBV6-2 or TRBV6-3 with TRBJ2-5; 11 bases fit TRBD2. TRBJ2-7 matches the DNA end more closely, so the J call is doubtful. Per the germline V gene, CDR1 is MNHEY and CDR2 is SVGEGT. This CDR3 contains 15 residues.